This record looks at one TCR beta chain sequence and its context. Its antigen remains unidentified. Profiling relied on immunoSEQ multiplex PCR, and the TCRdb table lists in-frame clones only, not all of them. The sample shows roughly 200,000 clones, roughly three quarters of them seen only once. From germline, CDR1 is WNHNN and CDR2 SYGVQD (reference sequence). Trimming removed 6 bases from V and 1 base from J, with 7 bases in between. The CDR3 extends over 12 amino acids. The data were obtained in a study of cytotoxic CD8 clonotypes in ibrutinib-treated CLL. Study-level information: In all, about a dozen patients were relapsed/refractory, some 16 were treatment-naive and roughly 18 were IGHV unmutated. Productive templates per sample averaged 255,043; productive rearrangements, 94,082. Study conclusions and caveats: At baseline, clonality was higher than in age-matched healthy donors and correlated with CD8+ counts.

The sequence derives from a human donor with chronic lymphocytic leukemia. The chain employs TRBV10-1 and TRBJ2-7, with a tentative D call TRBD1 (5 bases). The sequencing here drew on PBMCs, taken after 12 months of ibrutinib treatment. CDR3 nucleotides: TGCGCCAGCAGATACAGGTCCTACGAGCAGTACTTC. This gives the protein CASRYRSYEQYF.